One and the same sample provided the 15 T cell receptor beta chains below, sequenced in a study of post-analysis software for immune sequencing data. Study conclusions and caveats: A few TRBV segments were significantly more frequent in patients than in controls. TRBV5-6, TRBV5-1 and TRBV20-1 were among these segments.

Built from TCR beta cDNA, the libraries had unique molecular identifiers in them. One entry per CDR3 protein results from TCRdb running MiXCR on the PCR reads. Of about 190,000 distinct CDR3 sequences in the sample, roughly 28% were seen once. What these receptors recognize is not known. The sequencing input was blood. The receptors originated from a girl between 2 and 17 years old with multiple sclerosis.

A few counts support this clonotype. This sequence joins TRBV15 and TRBJ1-5; 7 positions match TRBD1. CDR1 is LNHNV, CDR2 YYDKDF, per germline (reference sequence). The junction had 8 bases not matched to a gene; V was cut back by 0 bases and J by 3 bases. The CDR3 runs to 17 residues. The CDR3 spells CATSRDLLGQHNQPQHF. The CDR3 bases are TGTGCCACCAGCAGAGACCTGTTGGGACAGCACAATCAGCCCCAGCATTTT.

As for this clonotype: Since a much larger clone is just one base distant, this may be a read error. The chain combines TRBV20-1 with TRBJ2-1; possible D gene TRBD2, 5 bases. Germline CDR1 DFQATT, CDR2 SNEGSKA (reference sequence). With 3 bases removed from V and 1 base from J, the gap between germline ends came to 13 bases. The CDR3 contains 15 residues. CDR3 in amino acids: CSASGRAASYNEQFF. The CDR3 DNA reads as TGCAGTGCTAGCGGACGAGCGGCTTCCTACAATGAGCAGTTCTTC.

A note on this clonotype: It may be a read error: a sequence one base away is much more abundant. The chain employs TRBV20-1 and TRBJ2-3, with D uncertain. The germline V gene encodes CDR1 DFQATT and CDR2 SNEGSKA (reference sequence). The CDR3 length is 14 residues. DNA of the CDR3: TGCAGTGCTCCATTAAAGTATGCCACAGATACGCGGTATTTT. The encoded protein is CSAPLKYATDTRYF.

The CDR3 coding sequence is TGTGCCAGCAGTGGGGGGGAGACTAGCGGCTCAGAGACCCAGTACTTC. As protein: CASSGGETSGSETQYF. The genes are TRBV25-1 and TRBJ2-5, with TRBD2 matching over 9 bases. This CDR3 is built from 16 residues. CDR1 MGHDK and CDR2 SYGVNS come from the germline V gene. With V trimmed by 4 bases and J by 4 bases, 10 bases remained unmatched.

DNA for the CDR3: TGTGCCAGCAGTTTATATAGGAAGAGGGGTGAAAAACTGTTTTTT. It codes for CASSLYRKRGEKLFF. The chain joins TRBV12-3 or TRBV12-4 to TRBJ1-4; D perhaps matches TRBD1 (5 bases). The V end was cut by 2 bases, the J end by 7 bases, with 14 bases between. The CDR3 contains 15 residues.

This clonotype has a count of ten or more. The chain links TRBV29-1 to TRBJ1-2; possible D gene TRBD1, 6 bases. Trimming took 7 bases from V and 6 from J, leaving 12 bases between them. The germline gives CDR1 SQVTM, CDR2 ANQGSEA. The CDR3 is 11 amino acids. In DNA, the CDR3 is TGCAGCGCTGGGGGCAGGGATGGCTACACCTTC. Translation: CSAGGRDGYTF.

The genes are TRBV19 and TRBJ1-5; TRBD1 aligns across 10 bases. V lost 6 bases, J lost 6 bases, and 5 bases stayed unmatched. The CDR3 contains 14 residues. Germline lookup yields CDR1 LNHDA and CDR2 SQIVND (reference sequence). CDR3 sequence (DNA): TGTGCCAGTAGGGGACAGGGGAGGGGTCAGCCCCAGCATTTT. Protein sequence: CASRGQGRGQPQHF.

This clonotype showed up many times. The rearrangement joins TRBV5-1 to TRBJ2-5, with no clear D. CDR1 is SGHRS, CDR2 YFSETQ, per germline. Trimming took 2 bases from V and 1 from J, leaving 6 bases between them. There are 13 residues in the CDR3. CDR3 residues: CASSFRAQETQYF. CDR3 DNA: TGCGCCAGCAGCTTCCGGGCCCAAGAGACCCAGTACTTC.

This clonotype was seen only a few times. The chain carries TRBV2 and TRBJ1-1; D gene uncertain. The CDR3 runs 11 residues. Germline loops: CDR1 SNHLY, CDR2 FYNNEI. Trimming removed 8 bases from V and 5 bases from J, with 9 bases in between. CDR3 nucleotide sequence: TGTGCCAGCGTATTCGAAACTGAAGCTTTCTTT. Its protein product is CASVFETEAFF.

This clonotype was seen only a few times. The rearrangement links TRBV28 to TRBJ2-7, with TRBD2 identical over 8 bases. V shed 7 bases, J shed 3 bases, and the junction held 8 bases outside the gene matches. The CDR3 covers 14 residues. The germline V gene encodes CDR1 MDHEN and CDR2 SYDVKM. This chain's CDR3 is CASKEGTRIYEQYF. As DNA, the CDR3 is TGTGCCAGCAAAGAGGGGACTAGGATCTACGAGCAGTACTTC.

V gene TRBV6-5 combines with J gene TRBJ2-2; 9 positions agree with TRBD1. After removal of 2 bases from V and 9 bases from J, the junction contained 7 bases not matched to a gene. CDR1 is MNHEY and CDR2 is SVGAGI in the germline V gene. This CDR3 comprises 15 residues. CDR3 region: CASSYADRGVRELFF. The CDR3 bases are TGTGCCAGCAGTTACGCCGACAGGGGGGTGCGGGAGCTGTTTTTT.

The sample holds many counts of this clonotype. J is TRBJ2-7 and V is TRBV3-1; D perhaps matches TRBD2 (6 bases). The CDR3 contains 15 residues. V shed 4 bases and J shed 6 bases, with 19 bases lying between them. The germline V gene has CDR1 LGHDT and CDR2 YNNKEL (reference sequence). CDR3 nucleotides: TGTGCCAGCAGCCCTCCCGGGACTCCGCCTCGCGAGCAGTACTTC. It translates to CASSPPGTPPREQYF.

The chain joins TRBV5-1 to TRBJ1-4, with 8 positions matching TRBD1. Germline loops: CDR1 SGHRS, CDR2 YFSETQ. After removal of 1 base from V and 4 bases from J, the junction contained 12 bases not matched to a gene. The CDR3 runs to 18 residues. CDR3 bases: TGCGCCAGCAGCTTGCGGACAGGGATCCCCGCGGGTAATGAAAAACTGTTTTTT. Translation gives CASSLRTGIPAGNEKLFF.

V is TRBV6-5 and J is TRBJ2-7, with D hard to call. There are 14 residues in the CDR3. CDR1 and CDR2 (germline): MNHEY, SVGAGI. V was pared by 5 bases and J by 6 bases, with 17 bases between. CDR3: CASSPGVLGGEQYF. CDR3 coding DNA: TGTGCCAGCAGTCCGGGTGTATTGGGTGGCGAGCAGTACTTC.

The rearrangement joins TRBV5-6 to TRBJ2-3, with 10 nucleotides matching TRBD2. The J segment lost 6 bases and the V segment lost 0 bases, leaving 7 bases of the junction unmatched. Germline V gene data show CDR1 as SGHDT and CDR2 as YYEEEE. The CDR3 has 16 amino acids. The CDR3 is CASSLERAGGFDTQYF. DNA of the CDR3: TGTGCCAGCAGCTTGGAACGAGCGGGGGGGTTTGATACGCAGTATTTT.